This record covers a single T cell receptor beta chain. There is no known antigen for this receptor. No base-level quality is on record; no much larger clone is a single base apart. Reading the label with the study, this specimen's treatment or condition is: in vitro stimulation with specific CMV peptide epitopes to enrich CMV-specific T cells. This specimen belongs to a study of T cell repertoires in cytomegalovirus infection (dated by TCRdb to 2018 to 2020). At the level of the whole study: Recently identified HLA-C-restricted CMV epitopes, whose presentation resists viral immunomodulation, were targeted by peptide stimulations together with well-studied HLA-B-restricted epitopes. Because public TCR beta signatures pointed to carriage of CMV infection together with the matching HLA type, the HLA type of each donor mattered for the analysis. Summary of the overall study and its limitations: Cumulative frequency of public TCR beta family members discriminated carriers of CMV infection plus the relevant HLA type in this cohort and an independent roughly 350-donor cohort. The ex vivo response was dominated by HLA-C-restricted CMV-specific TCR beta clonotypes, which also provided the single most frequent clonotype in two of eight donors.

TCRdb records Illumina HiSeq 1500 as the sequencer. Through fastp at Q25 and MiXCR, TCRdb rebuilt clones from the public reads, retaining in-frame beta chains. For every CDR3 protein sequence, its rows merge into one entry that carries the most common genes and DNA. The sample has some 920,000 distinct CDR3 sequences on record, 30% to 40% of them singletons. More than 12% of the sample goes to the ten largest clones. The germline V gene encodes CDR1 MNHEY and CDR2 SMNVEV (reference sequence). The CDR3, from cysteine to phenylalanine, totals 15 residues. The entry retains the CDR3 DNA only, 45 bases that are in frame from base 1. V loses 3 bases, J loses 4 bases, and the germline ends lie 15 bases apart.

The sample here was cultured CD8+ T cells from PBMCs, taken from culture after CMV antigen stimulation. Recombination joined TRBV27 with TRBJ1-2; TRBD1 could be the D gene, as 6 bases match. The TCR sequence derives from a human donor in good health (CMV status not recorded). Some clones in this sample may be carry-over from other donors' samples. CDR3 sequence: CASSLIGQTLYGYTF. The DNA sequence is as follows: TGTGCCAGCAGTTTGATCGGACAGACCCTCTATGGCTACACCTTC.